The present T cell receptor beta chain was sequenced within a study of blood T cell repertoires in COVID-19. Study details: The samples span acute and convalescent COVID-19 from the United States, Italy and Spain. T cells, B-cell-depleted T cells, or PBMCs provided the cDNA or gDNA that served as material.

Original methodology: Estimated nucleated cell counts came from reference gene primer amplification. Some clones are missing from TCRdb's copy, which holds only in-frame ones; the method was immunoSEQ multiplex PCR. Clone size and the V and J calls come from that table; the DNA yielded D and trimming. The profile shows some 270,000 clones, approximately 85% of them singletons. Trimming took off 4 bases at V and 0 bases at J, with 10 bases between the two ends. This CDR3 contains 14 residues. Germline assignment: CDR1 SNHLY and CDR2 FYNNEI. The sample consisted of peripheral blood. The sequence derives from a woman between 65 and 79 years old with acute or convalescent COVID-19. The chain employs TRBV2 and TRBJ2-7, with a tentative D call TRBD1 (6 bases). CDR3 nucleotides: TGTGCCAGCAGTGCACAGGGACCCTCCTACGAGCAGTACTTC. Its translation is CASSAQGPSYEQYF.